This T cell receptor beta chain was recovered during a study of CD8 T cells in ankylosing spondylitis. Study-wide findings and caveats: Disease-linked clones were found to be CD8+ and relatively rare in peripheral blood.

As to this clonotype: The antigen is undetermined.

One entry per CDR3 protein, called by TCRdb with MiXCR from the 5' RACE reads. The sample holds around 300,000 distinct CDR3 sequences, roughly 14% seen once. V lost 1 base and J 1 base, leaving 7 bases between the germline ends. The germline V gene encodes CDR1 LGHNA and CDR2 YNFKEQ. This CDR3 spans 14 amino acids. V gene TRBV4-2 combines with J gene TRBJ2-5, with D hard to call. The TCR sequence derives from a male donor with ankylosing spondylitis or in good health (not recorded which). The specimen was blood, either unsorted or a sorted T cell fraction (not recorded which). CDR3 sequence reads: CASSQGGSQETQYF. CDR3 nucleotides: TGTGCCAGCAGCCAAGGAGGAAGCCAAGAGACCCAGTACTTC.